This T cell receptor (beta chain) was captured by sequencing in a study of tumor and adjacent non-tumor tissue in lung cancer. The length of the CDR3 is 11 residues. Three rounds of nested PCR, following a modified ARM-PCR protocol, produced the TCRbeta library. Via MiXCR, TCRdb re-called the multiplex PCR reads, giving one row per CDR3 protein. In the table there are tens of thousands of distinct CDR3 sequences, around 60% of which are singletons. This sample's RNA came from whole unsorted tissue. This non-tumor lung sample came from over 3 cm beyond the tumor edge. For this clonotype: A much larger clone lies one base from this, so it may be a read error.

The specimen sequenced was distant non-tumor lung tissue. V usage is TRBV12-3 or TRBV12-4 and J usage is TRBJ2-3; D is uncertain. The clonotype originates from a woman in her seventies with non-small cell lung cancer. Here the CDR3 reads CASSLRDTLYF. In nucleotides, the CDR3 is TGTGCCAGCAGTTTAAGAGATACGCTGTATTTT.